Listed below are T cell receptor beta chains from one sample, sequenced in a study of PD-L1 blockade in urothelial cancer. Repertoires were generated with immunoSEQ multiplex PCR, while TCRdb's copy carries only in-frame clones and drops some. The sample yields 85,000 to 100,000 clones, 90% to 95% seen once. The source material was PBMCs, sampled around atezolizumab (anti-PD-L1) treatment. These receptors were taken from a man aged 55 to 69 with urothelial cancer. The CDR3 runs from the conserved cysteine through the conserved F or W. The D gene is left open where the match is weak. Rows give clone size only sometimes, using once, few, many, or a class for an expanded clone.

>TRBD1|TRBV28|.|TRBJ2-5
CASSLLGQQETQYF
TGTGCCAGCAGTTTATTGGGACAGCAAGAGACCCAGTACTTC
>.|TRBV7-8|.|TRBJ2-5
CASSLAVGGPEETQYF
TGTGCCAGCAGCTTAGCAGTTGGCGGGCCAGAAGAGACCCAGTACTTC
>.|TRBV5-6|once|TRBJ1-1
CASSLASYEAFF
TGTGCCAGCAGCTTGGCCTCCTATGAAGCTTTCTTT
>TRBD2|TRBV7-9|once|TRBJ2-7
CASSLGTTYEQYF
TGTGCCAGCAGCCTAGGGACTACCTACGAGCAGTACTTC
>.|TRBV18|.|TRBJ1-1
CASSRSVVRSDTEAFF
TGTGCCAGCTCACGATCGGTTGTGAGAAGTGACACTGAAGCTTTCTTT
>.|TRBV27|few|TRBJ1-2
CASSFGGVGGYTF
TGTGCCAGCAGTTTTGGGGGGGTGGGTGGCTACACCTTC
>.|TRBV30|.|TRBJ2-7
CAWSNGVGEQYF
TGTGCCTGGAGTAACGGGGTAGGGGAGCAGTACTTC
>TRBD2|TRBV4-2|once|TRBJ2-5
CASSRLAAETQYF
TGTGCCAGCAGCCGACTAGCAGCAGAGACCCAGTACTTC
>TRBD2|TRBV2|once|TRBJ2-7
CASSEGDSAGGVGEQYF
TGTGCCAGCAGTGAAGGGGACTCAGCGGGAGGTGTGGGGGAGCAGTACTTC
>TRBD1|TRBV5-1|once|TRBJ2-7
CASSRGQGSSYEQYF
TGCGCCAGCAGCCGGGGACAGGGCAGCTCCTACGAGCAGTACTTC
>.|TRBV7-9|.|TRBJ2-2
CASSFSQQGDTGELFF
TGTGCCAGCAGCTTCTCTCAACAGGGAGACACCGGGGAGCTGTTTTTT
>TRBD1|TRBV6-5|.|TRBJ2-1
CASSRDRVSRGEQFF
TGTGCCAGCAGTCGCGACAGGGTGTCGAGGGGTGAGCAGTTCTTC
>TRBD1|TRBV9|.|TRBJ1-1
CASSSQQGLNTEAFF
TGTGCCAGCAGCTCACAACAGGGGCTCAACACTGAAGCTTTCTTT
>.|TRBV25-1|.|TRBJ1-2
CASSSPGSYGYTF
TGTGCCAGCAGTTCGCCAGGATCCTATGGCTACACCTTC
>TRBD2|TRBV4-2|.|TRBJ2-7
CASSQGLASAYLPYEQYF
TGTGCCAGCAGCCAAGGACTAGCGTCGGCCTATTTGCCCTACGAGCAGTACTTC
>.|TRBV6-1|.|TRBJ2-2
CASSEPTTGMRYTGELFF
TGTGCCAGCAGTGAACCAACGACAGGAATGCGGTACACCGGGGAGCTGTTTTTT
>.|TRBV4-3|.|TRBJ2-7
CASSQDLVGRNYEQYF
TGCGCCAGCAGCCAAGATTTGGTAGGGAGGAACTACGAGCAGTACTTC
>.|TRBV5-1|.|TRBJ1-1
CASSLDSEAFF
TGCGCCAGCAGCTTGGATAGTGAAGCTTTCTTT
>TRBD1|TRBV25-1|.|TRBJ2-7
CASSEFDRGNHEQYF
TGTGCCAGCAGTGAATTTGACAGGGGTAACCACGAGCAGTACTTC
>TRBD2|TRBV5-1|.|TRBJ2-5
CASSLASGEETQYF
TGCGCCAGCAGCTTGGCTAGCGGGGAAGAGACCCAGTACTTC
>TRBD2|TRBV10-3|.|TRBJ2-1
CATNSGGVNEQFF
TGTGCCACCAATAGCGGGGGTGTCAATGAGCAGTTCTTC
>TRBD2|TRBV9|.|TRBJ2-5
CASSGAGGYKETQYF
TGTGCCAGCAGCGGAGCGGGGGGGTACAAAGAGACCCAGTACTTC
>TRBD1|TRBV9|.|TRBJ2-4
CASSVGQGNIQYF
TGTGCCAGCAGCGTAGGACAGGGGAACATTCAGTACTTC
>.|TRBV20-1|.|TRBJ2-7
CSARGLYEQYF
TGCAGTGCTAGAGGTCTCTACGAGCAGTACTTC